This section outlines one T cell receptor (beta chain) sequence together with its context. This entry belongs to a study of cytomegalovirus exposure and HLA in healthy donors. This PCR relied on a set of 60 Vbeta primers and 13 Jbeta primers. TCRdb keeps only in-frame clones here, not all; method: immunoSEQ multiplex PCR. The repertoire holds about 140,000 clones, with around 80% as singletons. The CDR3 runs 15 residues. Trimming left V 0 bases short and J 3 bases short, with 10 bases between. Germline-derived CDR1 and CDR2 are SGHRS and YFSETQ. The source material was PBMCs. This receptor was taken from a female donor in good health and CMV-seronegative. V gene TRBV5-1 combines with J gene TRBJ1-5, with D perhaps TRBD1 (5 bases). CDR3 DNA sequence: TGCGCCAGCAGCTTGGGGGGGGGTTTCAATCAGCCCCAGCATTTT. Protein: CASSLGGGFNQPQHF.